This TCR beta chain was observed in a study of cytomegalovirus exposure and HLA in healthy donors. The wider study: An early release of data contained about 85 million unique TCRs, which came from HLA-typed donors.

Note on this clone: The antigen is undetermined.

PCR involved 60 Vbeta and 13 Jbeta primers. Profiled with immunoSEQ multiplex PCR; TCRdb holds only in-frame clones, not every one. This sample has 85,000 to 100,000 clones, with about 80% found just once. Germline CDR1 and CDR2: MNHEY and SMNVEV (reference sequence). CDR3 length: 14 residues. V was pared by 2 bases and J by 5 bases, with 10 bases between. Study-level points and caveats: There were several of the most significant clusters that appeared linked to common viral pathogens in a later analysis. Available immune exposure information covered CMV serostatus only. A classifier reportedly called cytomegalovirus status with high sensitivity and specificity.

The source is a man in his forties or fifties in good health and CMV-seropositive. Material for sequencing was PBMCs. The chain employs TRBV27 and TRBJ1-5, with no clear D. The CDR3 DNA reads as TGTGCCAGCAGTTTAGGAGGTTTTGATCAGCCCCAGCATTTT. Its protein is CASSLGGFDQPQHF.